This T cell receptor beta chain was captured by sequencing in a study of brain T cells in children with intractable seizures. The germline V gene encodes CDR1 SGHRS and CDR2 YFSETQ. The trim removed 0 bases at V and 2 bases at J, leaving 2 bases unmatched. The CDR3 runs to 15 residues. Method: immunoSEQ multiplex PCR; TCRdb's copy keeps in-frame clones and lacks some. In the table there are 20,000 to 25,000 clones, approximately 94% of which are singletons. This specimen consisted of peripheral blood, obtained at surgery. This chain links TRBV5-1 with TRBJ2-5, with 9 nucleotides matching TRBD2. The sequence was collected from a boy under 18 with focal cortical dysplasia and intractable seizures. Written as DNA, the CDR3 is TGCGCCAGCAGCTTGGGGCTAGCGGGGCAAGAGACCCAGTACTTC. Protein product: CASSLGLAGQETQYF.